The 2 T cell receptor beta chains below were found in one sample sequenced in a study of cytomegalovirus exposure and HLA in healthy donors. The method was immunoSEQ multiplex PCR; TCRdb's version includes in-frame clones alone and lacks a portion of them. The repertoire has more than 110,000 clones, about 83% of them found once; the top ten carry about 1.5%. Material: PBMCs. The receptor set was obtained from a woman younger than 45 in good health and CMV-seronegative.

This clone came up a few times. The chain uses TRBV4-2 and TRBJ2-4, with a weak D call TRBD1 (6 bases). Trimming took off 4 bases at V and 9 bases at J, with 19 bases between the two ends. The CDR3 sequence is 15 residues long. Germline lookup yields CDR1 LGHNA and CDR2 YNFKEQ. The CDR3 is CASSPTAGTLAIQYF. CDR3 coding DNA: TGTGCCAGCAGCCCTACCGCCGGGACACTCGCCATTCAGTACTTC.

The chain recombines TRBV29-1 with TRBJ1-2, with D possibly being TRBD1 (6 bases). The CDR3 has 13 residues. Trimming removed 3 bases at V and 8 bases at J, with 16 bases between. CDR1 and CDR2 from the germline V gene are SQVTM and ANQGSEA. The CDR3 sequence is CSVDWGRGYGYTF. CDR3 nucleotides: TGCAGCGTTGACTGGGGGAGGGGGTACGGCTACACCTTC.